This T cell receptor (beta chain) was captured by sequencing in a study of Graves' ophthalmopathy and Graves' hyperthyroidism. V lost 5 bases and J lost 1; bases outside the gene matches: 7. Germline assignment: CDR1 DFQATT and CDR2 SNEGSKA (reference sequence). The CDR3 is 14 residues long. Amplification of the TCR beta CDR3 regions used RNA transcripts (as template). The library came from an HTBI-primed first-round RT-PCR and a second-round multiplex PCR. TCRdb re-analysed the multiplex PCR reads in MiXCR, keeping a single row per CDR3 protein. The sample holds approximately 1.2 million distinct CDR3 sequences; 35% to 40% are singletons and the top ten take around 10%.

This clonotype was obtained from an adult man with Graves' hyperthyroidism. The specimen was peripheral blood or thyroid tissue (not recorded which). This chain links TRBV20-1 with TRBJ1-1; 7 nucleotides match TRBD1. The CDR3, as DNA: TGCAGTGCTTCCCGGACAGGCAAGAACACTGAAGCTTTCTTT. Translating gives CSASRTGKNTEAFF.